This TCR beta chain was identified in a study of blood T cell repertoires in COVID-19. This CDR3 is built from 15 residues. Trimming pared 0 bases from V and 2 bases from J, leaving 9 bases between. Germline assignment: CDR1 SGHTA and CDR2 FQGTGA. Researchers sorted participants into cohorts using their self-reported clinical history. Cohort 3 donors counted as recovered after two negative PCRs, clearance, or resolved symptoms. TCRdb's table, derived via immunoSEQ multiplex PCR, lists solely in-frame clones and lacks some. The repertoire holds about 320,000 clones, with around 84% as singletons. The origin of this receptor is a young woman who had recovered from COVID-19. The specimen was PBMCs or T cells enriched from blood (not recorded which). V is TRBV7-3 and J is TRBJ2-3; D may be TRBD2 (6 bases). CDR3: CASSLTSGNTDTQYF. CDR3 coding DNA: TGTGCCAGCAGCTTAACTAGCGGTAACACAGATACGCAGTATTTT.